This T cell receptor (beta chain) originates from a study of blood T cell repertoires in COVID-19. As for the study in general: The United States, Italy and Spain were the sources of the acute and convalescent COVID-19 samples. T cells, B-cell-depleted T cells, or PBMCs provided the cDNA or gDNA that served as material.

The CDR3 runs 15 residues. CDR1 LNHDA and CDR2 SQIVND come from the germline V gene (reference sequence). Trimming cost V 3 bases and J 8 bases; bases outside gene matches: 9. Under the authors' procedure: Amplification of reference gene primers provided the estimated nucleated cell counts. Only in-frame clones appear in the TCRdb table, and some are missing; sequencing was by immunoSEQ multiplex PCR. V, J and clone size derive from that table, while D and trimming were established from the DNA sequence. This table holds some 240,000 clones, around 81% found once. The receptor was derived from a human donor in a cohort sampled during active COVID-19. The specimen sequenced was peripheral blood. The J gene is TRBJ1-2, the V gene TRBV19; 10 nucleotides align to TRBD1. Written as DNA, the CDR3 is TGTGCCAGTAGTATTAGTAGGGGACAGGGGAAAGGCTACACCTTC. Translating gives CASSISRGQGKGYTF.